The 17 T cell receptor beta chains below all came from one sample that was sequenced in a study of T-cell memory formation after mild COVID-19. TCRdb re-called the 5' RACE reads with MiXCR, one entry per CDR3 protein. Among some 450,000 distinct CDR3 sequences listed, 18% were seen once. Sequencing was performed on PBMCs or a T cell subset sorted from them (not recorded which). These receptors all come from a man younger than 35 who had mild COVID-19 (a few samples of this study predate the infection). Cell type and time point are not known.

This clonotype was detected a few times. The CDR3 reads CASSPDNNQETQYF. The DNA of the CDR3 is TGCGCCAGCAGCCCGGACAACAACCAAGAGACCCAGTACTTC. The gene calls are TRBV5-1 and TRBJ2-5, with D maybe TRBD1 (5 bases). Germline lookup yields CDR1 SGHRS and CDR2 YFSETQ. V lost 4 bases to trimming and J lost 0 bases, with 10 bases between them. This CDR3 has 14 residues.

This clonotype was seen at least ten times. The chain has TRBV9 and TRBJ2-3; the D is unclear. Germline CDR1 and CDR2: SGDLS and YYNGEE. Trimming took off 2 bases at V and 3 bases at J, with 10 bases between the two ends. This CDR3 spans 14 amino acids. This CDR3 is CASSVWGLTDTQYF. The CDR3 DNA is TGTGCCAGCAGCGTTTGGGGTCTTACAGATACGCAGTATTTT.

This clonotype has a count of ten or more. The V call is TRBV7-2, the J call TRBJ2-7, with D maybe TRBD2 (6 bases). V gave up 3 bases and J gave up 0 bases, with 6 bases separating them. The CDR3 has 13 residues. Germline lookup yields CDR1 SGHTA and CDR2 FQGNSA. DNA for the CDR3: TGTGCCAGCAGCTTGACTAGCTCCTACGAGCAGTACTTC. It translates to CASSLTSSYEQYF.

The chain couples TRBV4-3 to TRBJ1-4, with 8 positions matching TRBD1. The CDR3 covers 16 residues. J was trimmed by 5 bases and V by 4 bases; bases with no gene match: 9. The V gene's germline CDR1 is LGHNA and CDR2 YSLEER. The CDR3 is CASSRKKRTGNEKLFF. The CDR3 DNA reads TGCGCCAGCAGCCGAAAGAAACGGACAGGGAATGAAAAACTGTTTTTT.

This CDR3 reads CASSVNSGATYEQYF. CDR3 in DNA: TGTGCCAGCAGTGTAAATAGCGGGGCCACCTACGAGCAGTACTTC. The chain employs TRBV2 and TRBJ2-7; TRBD2 matches at 8 bases. The germline V gene has CDR1 SNHLY and CDR2 FYNNEI. The CDR3 length is 15 residues. Unmatched junction bases numbered 7, after V lost 4 bases and J lost 2 bases.

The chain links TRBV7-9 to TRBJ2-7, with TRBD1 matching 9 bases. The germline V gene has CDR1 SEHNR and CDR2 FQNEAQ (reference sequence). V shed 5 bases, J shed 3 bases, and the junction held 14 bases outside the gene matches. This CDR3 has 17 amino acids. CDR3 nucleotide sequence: TGTGCCAGCAGCCCGCGGACAGGGGCGCCGGGAAGCTACGAGCAGTACTTC. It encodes CASSPRTGAPGSYEQYF.

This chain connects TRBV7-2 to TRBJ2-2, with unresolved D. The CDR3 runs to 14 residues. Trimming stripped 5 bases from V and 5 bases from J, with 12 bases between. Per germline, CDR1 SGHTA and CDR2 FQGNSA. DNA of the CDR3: TGTGCCAGCAGCCAGGCCCGGCGAACCGGGGAGCTGTTTTTT. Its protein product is CASSQARRTGELFF.

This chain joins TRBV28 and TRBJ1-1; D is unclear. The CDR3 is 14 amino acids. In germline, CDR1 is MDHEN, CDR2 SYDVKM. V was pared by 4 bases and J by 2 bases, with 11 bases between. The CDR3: CASSSFAANTEAFF. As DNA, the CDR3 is TGTGCCAGCAGTTCCTTTGCCGCTAACACTGAAGCTTTCTTT. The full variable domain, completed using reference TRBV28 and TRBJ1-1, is DVKVTQSSRYLVKRTGEKVFLECVQDMDHENMFWYRQDPGLGLRLIYFSYDVKMKEKGDIPEGYSVSREKKERFSLILESASTNQTSMYLCASSSFAANTEAFFGQGTRLTVV.

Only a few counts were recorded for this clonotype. CDR3 loop: CASSLGQGSPGELFF. The DNA for the CDR3 is TGTGCCAGCAGCTTGGGACAGGGGTCCCCCGGGGAGCTGTTTTTT. The chain couples TRBV7-3 to TRBJ2-2; TRBD1 agrees at 10 bases. The CDR3 runs 15 residues. With 3 bases clipped from V and 6 bases from J, the junction kept 4 bases outside the gene matches. Germline values: CDR1 SGHTA, CDR2 FQGTGA.

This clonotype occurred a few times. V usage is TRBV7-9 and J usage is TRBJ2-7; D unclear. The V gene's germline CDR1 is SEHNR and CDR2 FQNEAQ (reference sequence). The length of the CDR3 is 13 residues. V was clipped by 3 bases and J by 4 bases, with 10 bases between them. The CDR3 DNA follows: TGTGCCAGCAGCTTTATGGGCCGATACGAGCAGTACGTC. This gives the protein CASSFMGRYEQYV.

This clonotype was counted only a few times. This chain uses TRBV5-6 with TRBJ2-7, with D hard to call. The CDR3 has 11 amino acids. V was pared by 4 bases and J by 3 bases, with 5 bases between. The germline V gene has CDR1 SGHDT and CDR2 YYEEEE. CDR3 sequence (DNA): TGTGCCAGCAGCGTGAACTACGAGCAGTACTTC. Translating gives CASSVNYEQYF.

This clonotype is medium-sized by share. CDR3 amino acids: CASSPDRNTDTQYF. DNA for the CDR3: TGTGCCAGCAGCCCGGACAGGAACACAGATACGCAGTATTTT. The chain uses TRBV7-2 and TRBJ2-3; 7 bases agree with TRBD1. The CDR3 totals 14 residues. The germline V gene has CDR1 SGHTA and CDR2 FQGNSA. After removal of 5 bases from V and 2 bases from J, the junction contained 4 bases not matched to a gene.

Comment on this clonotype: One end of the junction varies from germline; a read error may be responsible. This CDR3 is CVSSFEGNQPQHF. CDR3 sequence (DNA): TGCGTCAGCAGCTTCGAGGGGAATCAGCCCCAGCATTTT. This sequence joins TRBV5-1 and TRBJ1-5, with a tentative D call TRBD1 (5 bases). Germline loops: CDR1 SGHRS, CDR2 YFSETQ. CDR3 length: 13 amino acids.

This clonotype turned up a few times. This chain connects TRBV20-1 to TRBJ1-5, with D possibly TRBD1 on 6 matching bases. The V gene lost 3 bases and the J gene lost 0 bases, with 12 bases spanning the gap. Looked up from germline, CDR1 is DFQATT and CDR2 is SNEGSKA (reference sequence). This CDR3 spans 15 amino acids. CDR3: CSASRGHFSNQPQHF. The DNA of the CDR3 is TGCAGTGCTAGCCGGGGACACTTTAGCAATCAGCCCCAGCATTTT.

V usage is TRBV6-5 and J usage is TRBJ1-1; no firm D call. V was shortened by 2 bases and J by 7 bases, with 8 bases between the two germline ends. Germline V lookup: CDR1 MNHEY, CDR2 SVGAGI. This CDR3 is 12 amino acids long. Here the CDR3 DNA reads TGTGCCAGCAGTTACCGGTCGGGTGAAGCTTTCTTT. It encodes CASSYRSGEAFF.

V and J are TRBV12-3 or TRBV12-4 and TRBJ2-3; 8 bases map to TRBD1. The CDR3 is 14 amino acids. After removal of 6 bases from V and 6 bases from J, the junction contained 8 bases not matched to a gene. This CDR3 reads CASSAWTGRDTQYF. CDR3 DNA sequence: TGTGCCAGCAGCGCTTGGACAGGGAGGGATACGCAGTATTTT.

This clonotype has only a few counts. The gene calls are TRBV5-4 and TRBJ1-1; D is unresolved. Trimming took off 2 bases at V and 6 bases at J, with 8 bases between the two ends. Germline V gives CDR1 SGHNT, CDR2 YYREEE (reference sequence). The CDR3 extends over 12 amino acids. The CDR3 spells CASSFGPAEAFF. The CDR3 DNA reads TGTGCCAGCAGCTTTGGTCCTGCTGAAGCTTTCTTT.